This T cell receptor beta chain was captured in a study of blood T cell repertoires in COVID-19. Study as a whole: Acute-phase and convalescent COVID-19 samples originated in the United States, Italy and Spain. PBMCs, B-cell-depleted T cells, or T cells were the source of the cDNA or gDNA that made up the material.

Trimming cost V 3 bases and J 2 bases, with 14 bases left between them. CDR1 SGHAT and CDR2 FQNNGV come from the germline V gene. The CDR3 contains 17 residues. In the original workflow: Nucleated cell number was recorded as an estimate derived from reference gene primer amplification. Some clones are missing from TCRdb's copy, which holds only in-frame ones; the method was immunoSEQ multiplex PCR. V and J calls and clone size are those listed in that table; D and trimming were worked out from the DNA. The sample holds a few hundred thousand clones, about 83% seen once. The source material was peripheral blood. This TCR came from a woman aged 45-60 years with acute or convalescent COVID-19. The chain is built from TRBV11-2 and TRBJ1-6, with D unclear. The CDR3 nucleotides read TGTGCCAGCAGCTTCTTCCCCCCCGGGACCTATAATTCACCCCTCCACTTT. Protein: CASSFFPPGTYNSPLHF.